This note documents a single TCR beta chain sequence. The sample originates from a study of blood T cell repertoires in COVID-19. The wider study: T cells, B-cell-depleted T cells, or PBMCs provided the cDNA or gDNA that served as material.

V lost 7 bases and J lost 3; bases outside the gene matches: 11. The CDR3 is 15 amino acids. Germline lookup yields CDR1 MNHEY and CDR2 SVGAGI. Original methodology: Quantification of nucleated cells was approximated via reference gene primer amplification. The data were produced by immunoSEQ multiplex PCR, yet TCRdb's version contains in-frame clones alone and is incomplete. V and J calls and clone size are as listed in that table; D and trimming were resolved from the DNA. This table has under 300,000 clones, about four fifths appearing once. The sequence was obtained from a woman aged 40-49 years who had recovered from COVID-19. The chain combines TRBV6-5 with TRBJ2-7, with 8 nucleotides matching TRBD2. The sample taken for sequencing was peripheral blood. CDR3 coding DNA: TGTGCCAGCACCGAAACCCGGGGGGGAAACTACGAGCAGTACTTC. This encodes CASTETRGGNYEQYF.